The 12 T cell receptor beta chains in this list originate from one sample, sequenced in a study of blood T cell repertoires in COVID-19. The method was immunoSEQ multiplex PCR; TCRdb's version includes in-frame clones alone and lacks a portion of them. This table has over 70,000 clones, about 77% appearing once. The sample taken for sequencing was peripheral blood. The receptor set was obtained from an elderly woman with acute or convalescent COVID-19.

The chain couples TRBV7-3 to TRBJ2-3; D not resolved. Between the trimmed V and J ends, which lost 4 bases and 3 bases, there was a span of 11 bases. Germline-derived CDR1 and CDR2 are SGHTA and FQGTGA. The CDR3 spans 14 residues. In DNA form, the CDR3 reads TGTGCCAGCAGCTCGTACACCCAGACAGATACGCAGTATTTT. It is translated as CASSSYTQTDTQYF.

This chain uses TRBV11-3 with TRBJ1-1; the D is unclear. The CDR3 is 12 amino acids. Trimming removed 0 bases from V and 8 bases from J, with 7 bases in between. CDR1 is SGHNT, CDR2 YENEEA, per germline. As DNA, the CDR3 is TGTGCCAGCAGCTTAGAGAGAGGAGAAGCTTTCTTT. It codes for CASSLERGEAFF. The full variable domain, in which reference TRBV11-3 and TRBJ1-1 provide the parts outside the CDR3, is EAGVVQSPRYKIIEKKQPVAFWCNPISGHNTLYWYLQNLGQGPELLIRYENEEAVDDSQLPKDRFSAERLKGVDSTLKIQPAELGDSAVYLCASSLERGEAFFGQGTRLTVV.

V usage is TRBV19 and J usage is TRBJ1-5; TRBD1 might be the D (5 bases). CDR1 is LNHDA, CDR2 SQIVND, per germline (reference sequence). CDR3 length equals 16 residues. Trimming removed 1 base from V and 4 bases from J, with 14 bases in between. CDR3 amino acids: CASSIGGRIRNQPQHF. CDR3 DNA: TGTGCCAGTAGTATAGGGGGCAGGATAAGGAATCAGCCCCAGCATTTT.

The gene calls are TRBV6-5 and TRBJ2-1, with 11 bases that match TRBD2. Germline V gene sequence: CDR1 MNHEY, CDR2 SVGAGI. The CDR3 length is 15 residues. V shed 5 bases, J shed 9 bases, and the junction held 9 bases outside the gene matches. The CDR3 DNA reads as TGTGCCAGCAGTCGCCAACTAGCGGGAGAAGGTGAGCAGTTCTTC. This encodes CASSRQLAGEGEQFF.

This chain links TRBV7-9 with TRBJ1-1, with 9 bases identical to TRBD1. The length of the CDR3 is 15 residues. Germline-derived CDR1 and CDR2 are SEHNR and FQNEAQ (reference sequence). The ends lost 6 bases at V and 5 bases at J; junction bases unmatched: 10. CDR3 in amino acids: CASSLRQGGWTEAFF. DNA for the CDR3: TGTGCCAGCAGTCTGAGACAGGGGGGGTGGACTGAAGCTTTCTTT. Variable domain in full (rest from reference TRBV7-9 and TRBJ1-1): DTGVSQNPRHKITKRGQNVTFRCDPISEHNRLYWYRQTLGQGPEFLTYFQNEAQLEKSRLLSDRFSAERPKGSFSTLEIQRTEQGDSAMYLCASSLRQGGWTEAFFGQGTRLTVV.

The CDR3 protein is CASTRPGTSYEKLFF. The DNA of the CDR3 is TGTGCCAGCACCCGTCCGGGGACAAGTTATGAAAAACTGTTTTTT. The V gene is TRBV7-9, the J gene TRBJ1-4, with a tentative D call TRBD1 (6 bases). The CDR3 has 15 amino acids. V gave up 7 bases and J gave up 6 bases, with 18 bases separating them. Germline assignment: CDR1 SEHNR and CDR2 FQNEAQ (reference sequence). Together with reference TRBV7-9 and TRBJ1-4, the CDR3 gives the full variable domain: DTGVSQNPRHKITKRGQNVTFRCDPISEHNRLYWYRQTLGQGPEFLTYFQNEAQLEKSRLLSDRFSAERPKGSFSTLEIQRTEQGDSAMYLCASTRPGTSYEKLFFGSGTQLSVL.

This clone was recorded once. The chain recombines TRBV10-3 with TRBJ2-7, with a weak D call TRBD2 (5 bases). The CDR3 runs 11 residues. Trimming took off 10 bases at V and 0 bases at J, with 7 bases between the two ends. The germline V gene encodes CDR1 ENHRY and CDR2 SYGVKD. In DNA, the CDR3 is TGTGCCACTACTAGCTCCTACGAGCAGTACTTC. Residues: CATTSSYEQYF.

CDR3 region: CASKRRGNYGYTF. CDR3 coding DNA: TGCGCCAGCAAGAGAAGGGGTAACTATGGCTACACCTTC. The chain uses TRBV10-1 and TRBJ1-2, with D possibly matching TRBD1 (5 bases). Trimming pared 7 bases from V and 1 base from J, leaving 10 bases between. The CDR3 loop spans 13 amino acids. In germline, CDR1 is WNHNN, CDR2 SYGVQD (reference sequence).

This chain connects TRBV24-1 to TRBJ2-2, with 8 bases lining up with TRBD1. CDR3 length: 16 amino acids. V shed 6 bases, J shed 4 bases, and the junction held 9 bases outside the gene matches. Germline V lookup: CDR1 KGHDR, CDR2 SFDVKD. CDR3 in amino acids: CATSPDRGSGTGELFF. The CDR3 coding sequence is TGTGCCACCAGTCCCGACAGGGGTTCGGGCACCGGGGAGCTGTTTTTT.

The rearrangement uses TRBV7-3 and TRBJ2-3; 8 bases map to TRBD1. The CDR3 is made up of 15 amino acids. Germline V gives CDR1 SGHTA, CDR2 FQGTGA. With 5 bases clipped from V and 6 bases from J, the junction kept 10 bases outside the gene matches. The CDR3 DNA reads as TGTGCCAGCAGCCCAGGAGGACAGGGATGGGATACGCAGTATTTT. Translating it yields CASSPGGQGWDTQYF.

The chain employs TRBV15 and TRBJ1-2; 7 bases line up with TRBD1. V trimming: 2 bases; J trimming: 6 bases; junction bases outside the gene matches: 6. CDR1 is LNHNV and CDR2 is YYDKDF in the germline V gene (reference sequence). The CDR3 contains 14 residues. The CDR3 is CATSRRTTGDGYTF. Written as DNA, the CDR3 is TGTGCCACCAGCAGAAGAACCACAGGGGATGGCTACACCTTC. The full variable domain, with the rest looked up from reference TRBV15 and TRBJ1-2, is DAMVIQNPRYQVTQFGKPVTLSCSQTLNHNVMYWYQQKSSQAPKLLFHYYDKDFNNEADTPDNFQSRRPNTSFCFLDIRSPGLGDTAMYLCATSRRTTGDGYTFGSGTRLTVV.

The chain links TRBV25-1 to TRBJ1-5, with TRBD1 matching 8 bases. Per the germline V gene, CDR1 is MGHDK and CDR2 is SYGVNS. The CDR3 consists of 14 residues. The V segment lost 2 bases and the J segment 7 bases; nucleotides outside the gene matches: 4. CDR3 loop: CASSEQGAGQPQHF. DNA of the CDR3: TGTGCCAGCAGTGAACAGGGGGCAGGGCAGCCCCAGCATTTT.